Shown below are 10 T cell receptor beta chains from a single sample sequenced in a study of identical twins. Using its own MiXCR run on the 5' RACE reads, TCRdb lists one record per CDR3 protein. This table has about 470,000 distinct CDR3 sequences, less than 25% appearing once. The data were also submitted as part of a second study, on T cells expressing NK-cell markers.

Sequencing used CD4+ T cells sorted from blood. The receptor source for this set is a woman aged 18-29 years in good health.

This chain connects TRBV6-5 to TRBJ1-1; TRBD1 might be the D (6 bases). Germline values: CDR1 MNHEY, CDR2 SVGAGI. CDR3 length: 14 amino acids. V gave up 4 bases and J gave up 7 bases, with 16 bases separating them. The CDR3 DNA sequence: TGTGCCAGCAGTTCCCCCACAGGGTTAGTTGAAGCTTTCTTT. Encoded protein: CASSSPTGLVEAFF.

The table lists this clonotype with a few counts. V and J are TRBV5-1 and TRBJ1-3, with D unclear. The CDR3 extends over 14 amino acids. Trimming pared 2 bases from V and 4 bases from J, leaving 10 bases between. Germline CDR1 SGHRS, CDR2 YFSETQ. The CDR3 DNA follows: TGCGCCAGCAGCTTTGGGTCTTACGGAAACACCATATATTTT. This gives the protein CASSFGSYGNTIYF.

The chain is built from TRBV7-2 and TRBJ1-4; TRBD1 agrees at 7 bases. The V and J ends lost 5 bases and 10 bases, in that order; junction bases with no gene match: 13. Germline CDR1 reads SGHTA; CDR2 reads FQGNSA. The CDR3 is 15 residues long. The CDR3 sequence: CASSLRGPRGGKLFF. In DNA, the CDR3 is TGTGCCAGCAGCCTTCGGGGGCCCAGGGGGGGAAAACTGTTTTTT.

The chain links TRBV12-3 or TRBV12-4 to TRBJ1-5; TRBD1 matches at 7 bases. J gave up 3 bases and V 7 bases, and 6 bases lay outside the gene matches. This CDR3 has 14 amino acids. CDR3 amino acids: CASKRRGDNQPQHF. The CDR3 DNA follows: TGTGCCAGCAAACGCAGGGGGGACAATCAGCCCCAGCATTTT.

The CDR3 here is CASSQDLTTEQYF. In nucleotides, the CDR3 is TGTGCCAGCAGCCAAGATCTAACGACAGAGCAGTACTTC. This chain uses TRBV14 with TRBJ2-7; D gene ambiguous. With 0 bases removed from V and 7 bases from J, the gap between germline ends came to 10 bases. Germline CDR1 is SGHDN and CDR2 is FVKESK. The CDR3 has 13 residues.

This clonotype was found a few times. The chain links TRBV4-3 to TRBJ2-7, with 10 bases lining up with TRBD2. With 6 bases clipped from V and 6 bases from J, the junction kept 11 bases outside the gene matches. The CDR3 is 15 amino acids. Germline V gene lookup returns CDR1 LGHNA and CDR2 YSLEER. CDR3 protein: CASRLGLAGEFEQYF. The CDR3 nucleotides are TGCGCCAGCAGGCTGGGGCTAGCGGGAGAGTTCGAGCAGTACTTC.

This clonotype has a handful of counts. V usage is TRBV21-1 and J usage is TRBJ2-1; TRBD1, the table's D call, was not compared with the DNA. TRBV21-1 is designated a pseudogene. The length of the CDR3 is 13 residues. CDR3 DNA: TGTGCCAGCAGCCACCTCAGGGTCTATGAGCAGTTCTTC. Protein: CASSHLRVYEQFF.

This chain links TRBV4-2 with TRBJ2-5; TRBD2 aligns across 12 bases. Germline lookup yields CDR1 LGHNA and CDR2 YNFKEQ. The J segment lost 3 bases and the V segment lost 4 bases, leaving 0 bases of the junction unmatched. The CDR3 spans 14 residues. CDR3 sequence reads: CASSRLAGEETQYF. CDR3 bases: TGTGCCAGCAGCCGACTAGCGGGAGAAGAGACCCAGTACTTC.

The V gene is TRBV12-3 or TRBV12-4, the J gene TRBJ2-1, with 10 positions matching TRBD2. This CDR3 has 18 residues. The ends lost 5 bases at V and 2 bases at J; junction bases unmatched: 12. CDR3 protein: CASSPLPGLAPPYNEQFF. DNA for the CDR3: TGTGCCAGCAGTCCGTTACCGGGACTAGCGCCCCCCTACAATGAGCAGTTCTTC.

The rearrangement uses TRBV6-6 and TRBJ2-7; no reliable D call. Trimming took off 7 bases at V and 2 bases at J, with 9 bases between the two ends. Germline V lookup: CDR1 MNHNY, CDR2 SVGAGI (reference sequence). The CDR3 contains 12 residues. CDR3: CASIGSPYEQYF. Written as DNA, the CDR3 is TGTGCCAGCATAGGCAGTCCCTACGAGCAGTACTTC.